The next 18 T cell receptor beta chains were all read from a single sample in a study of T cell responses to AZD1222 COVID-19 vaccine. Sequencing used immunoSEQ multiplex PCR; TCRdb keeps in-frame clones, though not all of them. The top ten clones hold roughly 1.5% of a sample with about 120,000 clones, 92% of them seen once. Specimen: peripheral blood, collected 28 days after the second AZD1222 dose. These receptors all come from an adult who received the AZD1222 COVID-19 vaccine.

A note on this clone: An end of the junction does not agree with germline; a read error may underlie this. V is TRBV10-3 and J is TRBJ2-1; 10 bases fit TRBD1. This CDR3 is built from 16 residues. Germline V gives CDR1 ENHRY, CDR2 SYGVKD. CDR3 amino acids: CAISRMTGGSNNEQFF. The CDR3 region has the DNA TGTGCCATCAGTCGAATGACAGGGGGCTCCAACAATGAGCAGTTCTTC.

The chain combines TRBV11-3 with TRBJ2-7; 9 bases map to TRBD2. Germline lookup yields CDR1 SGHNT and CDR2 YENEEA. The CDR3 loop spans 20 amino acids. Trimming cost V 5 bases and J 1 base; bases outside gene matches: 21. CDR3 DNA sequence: TGTGCCAGCAGCGATTCCCCGGGACTAGCTCCCCCAAAGGCTTCCTACGAGCAGTACTTC. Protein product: CASSDSPGLAPPKASYEQYF. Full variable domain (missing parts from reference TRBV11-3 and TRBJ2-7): EAGVVQSPRYKIIEKKQPVAFWCNPISGHNTLYWYLQNLGQGPELLIRYENEEAVDDSQLPKDRFSAERLKGVDSTLKIQPAELGDSAVYLCASSDSPGLAPPKASYEQYFGPGTRLTVT.

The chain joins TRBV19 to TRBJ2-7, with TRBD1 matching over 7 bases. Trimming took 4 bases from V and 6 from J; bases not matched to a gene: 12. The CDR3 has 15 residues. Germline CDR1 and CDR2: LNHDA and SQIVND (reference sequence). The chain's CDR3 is CASSTQRTGVGEQYF. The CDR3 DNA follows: TGTGCCAGTAGTACCCAACGGACAGGCGTCGGCGAGCAGTACTTC.

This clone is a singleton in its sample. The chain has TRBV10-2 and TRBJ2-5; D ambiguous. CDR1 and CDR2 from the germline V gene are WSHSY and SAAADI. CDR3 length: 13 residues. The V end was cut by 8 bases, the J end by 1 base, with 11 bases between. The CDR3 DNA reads TGCGCCAGCCGACGAGACATCCAAGAGACCCAGTACTTC. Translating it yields CASRRDIQETQYF.

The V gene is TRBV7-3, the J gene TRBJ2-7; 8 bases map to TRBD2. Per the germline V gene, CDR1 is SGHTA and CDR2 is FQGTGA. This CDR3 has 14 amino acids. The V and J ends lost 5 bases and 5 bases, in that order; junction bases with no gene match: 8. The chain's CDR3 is CASSASGRVHEQYF. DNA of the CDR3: TGTGCCAGCAGCGCGAGCGGGAGAGTCCACGAGCAGTACTTC.

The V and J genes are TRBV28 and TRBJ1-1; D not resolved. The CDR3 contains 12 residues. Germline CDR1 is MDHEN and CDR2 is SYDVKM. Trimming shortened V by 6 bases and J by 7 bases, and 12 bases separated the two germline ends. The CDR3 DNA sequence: TGTGCCAGCAGCCCGAGACCAATTGAAGCTTTCTTT. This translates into CASSPRPIEAFF.

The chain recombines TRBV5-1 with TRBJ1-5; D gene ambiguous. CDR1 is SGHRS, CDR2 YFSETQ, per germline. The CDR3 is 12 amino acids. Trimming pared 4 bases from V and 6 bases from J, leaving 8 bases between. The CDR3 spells CASSPEGQPQHF. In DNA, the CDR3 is TGCGCCAGCAGCCCGGAGGGTCAGCCCCAGCATTTT.

The CDR3 DNA reads TGTGCCAGCAGTCCGATGGGGGTAACTGAAGCTTTCTTT. This sequence encodes CASSPMGVTEAFF. The chain is built from TRBV12-3 or TRBV12-4 and TRBJ1-1, with a possible D match to TRBD1 (5 bases). Trimming removed 5 bases at V and 5 bases at J, with 12 bases between. The CDR3 covers 13 residues.

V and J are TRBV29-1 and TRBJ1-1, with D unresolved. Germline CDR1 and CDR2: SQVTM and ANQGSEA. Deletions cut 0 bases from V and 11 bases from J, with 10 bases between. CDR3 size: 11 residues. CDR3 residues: CSVEDDTGAFF. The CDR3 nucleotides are TGCAGCGTTGAAGACGATACGGGGGCTTTCTTT.

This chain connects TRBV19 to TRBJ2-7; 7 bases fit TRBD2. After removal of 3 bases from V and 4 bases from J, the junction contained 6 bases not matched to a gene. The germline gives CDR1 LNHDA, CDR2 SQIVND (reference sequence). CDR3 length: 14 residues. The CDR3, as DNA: TGTGCCAGTAGTATTGCGGGAGTAACTTACGAGCAGTACTTC. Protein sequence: CASSIAGVTYEQYF. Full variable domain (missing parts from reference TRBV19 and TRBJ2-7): DGGITQSPKYLFRKEGQNVTLSCEQNLNHDAMYWYRQDPGQGLRLIYYSQIVNDFQKGDIAEGYSVSREKKESFPLTVTSAQKNPTAFYLCASSIAGVTYEQYFGPGTRLTVT.

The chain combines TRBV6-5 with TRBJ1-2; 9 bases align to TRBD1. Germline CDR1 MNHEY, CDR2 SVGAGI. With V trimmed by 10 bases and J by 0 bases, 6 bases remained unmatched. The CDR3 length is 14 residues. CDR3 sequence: CATGTGLSNYGYTF. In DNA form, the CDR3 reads TGTGCCACCGGGACAGGGCTTTCTAACTATGGCTACACCTTC.

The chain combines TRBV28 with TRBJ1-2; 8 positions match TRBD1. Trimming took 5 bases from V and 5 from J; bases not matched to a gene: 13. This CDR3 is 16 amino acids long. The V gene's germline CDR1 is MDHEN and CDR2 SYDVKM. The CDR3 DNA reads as TGTGCCAGCAGTGCGATTCTACAGGGGGGATATTATGGCTACACCTTC. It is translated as CASSAILQGGYYGYTF.

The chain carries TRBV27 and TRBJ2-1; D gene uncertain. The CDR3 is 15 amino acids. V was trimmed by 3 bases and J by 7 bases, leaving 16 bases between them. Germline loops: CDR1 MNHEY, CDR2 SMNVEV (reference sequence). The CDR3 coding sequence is TGTGCCAGCAGTTTTATCCGGGCCGATGTAAATGAGCAGTTCTTC. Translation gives CASSFIRADVNEQFF.

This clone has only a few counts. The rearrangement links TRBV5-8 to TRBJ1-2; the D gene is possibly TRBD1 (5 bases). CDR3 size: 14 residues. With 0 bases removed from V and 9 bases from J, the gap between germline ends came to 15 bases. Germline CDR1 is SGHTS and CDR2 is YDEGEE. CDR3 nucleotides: TGTGCCAGCAGCTTGGGACAGCCATTGATACGCTACACCTTC. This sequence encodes CASSLGQPLIRYTF.

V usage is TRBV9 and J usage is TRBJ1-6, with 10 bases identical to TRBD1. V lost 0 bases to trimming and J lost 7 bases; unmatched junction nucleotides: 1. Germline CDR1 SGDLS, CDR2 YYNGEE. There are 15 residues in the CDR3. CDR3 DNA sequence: TGTGCCAGCAGCGTAGAGGGACAGGGGAATTCACCCCTCCACTTT. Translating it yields CASSVEGQGNSPLHF.

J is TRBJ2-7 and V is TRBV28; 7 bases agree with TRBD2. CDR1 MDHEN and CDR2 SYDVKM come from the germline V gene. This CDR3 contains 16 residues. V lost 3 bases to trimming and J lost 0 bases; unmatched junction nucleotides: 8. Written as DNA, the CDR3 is TGTGCCAGCAGTTTTGAGGCTAGCGGAAGCTCCTACGAGCAGTACTTC. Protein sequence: CASSFEASGSSYEQYF.

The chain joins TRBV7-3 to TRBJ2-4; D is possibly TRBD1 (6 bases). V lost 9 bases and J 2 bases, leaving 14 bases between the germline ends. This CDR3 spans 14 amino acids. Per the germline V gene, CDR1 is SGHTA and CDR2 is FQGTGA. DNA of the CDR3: TGTGCCAGTGCCCCCGGACAGACCAAAAACATTCAGTACTTC. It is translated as CASAPGQTKNIQYF.

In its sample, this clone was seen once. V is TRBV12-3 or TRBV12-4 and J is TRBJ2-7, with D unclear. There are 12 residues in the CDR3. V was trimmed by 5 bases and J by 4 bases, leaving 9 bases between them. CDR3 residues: CASSRSRYEQYF. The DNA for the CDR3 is TGTGCCAGCAGTCGGTCCCGATACGAGCAGTACTTC.